The 4 T cell receptor beta chains below were found in one sample sequenced in a study of T cell responses to AZD1222 COVID-19 vaccine. The protocol was immunoSEQ multiplex PCR, while the TCRdb copy is restricted to in-frame clones and leaves out a portion. The table shows about 140,000 clones, with almost 90% occurring only once. The sample consisted of peripheral blood, taken on day 0 of AZD1222 vaccination. The receptor source for this set is an adult in good health.

The chain is built from TRBV4-3 and TRBJ1-2; the match to TRBD1 covers 11 bases. Unmatched junction bases numbered 10, after V lost 1 base and J lost 0 bases. Germline lookup yields CDR1 LGHNA and CDR2 YSLEER. CDR3 length: 19 residues. CDR3 amino acids: CASSQGPRTGGSTNYGYTF. CDR3 sequence (DNA): TGCGCCAGCAGCCAAGGTCCAAGGACAGGGGGCTCGACTAACTATGGCTACACCTTC.

As DNA, the CDR3 is TGTGCCAGCACCTTCGGACGGAGTGAAGCTTTCTTT. As protein: CASTFGRSEAFF. The chain carries TRBV5-6 and TRBJ1-1; the D is unclear. There are 12 residues in the CDR3. Germline CDR1 and CDR2: SGHDT and YYEEEE. V was pared by 6 bases and J by 7 bases, with 13 bases between.

The CDR3 sequence: CASSLAGGGNQPQHF. For the CDR3, the DNA is TGTGCCAGCAGCTTGGCAGGGGGAGGCAATCAGCCCCAGCATTTT. This rearrangement joins TRBV11-2 to TRBJ1-5; TRBD1 aligns across 7 bases. Unmatched junction bases numbered 4, after V lost 3 bases and J lost 2 bases. The germline CDR1 and CDR2 sequences are SGHAT and FQNNGV. The CDR3 runs to 15 residues.

This chain uses TRBV24-1 with TRBJ1-1; 9 positions match TRBD1. CDR1 and CDR2 from the germline V gene are KGHDR and SFDVKD. V shed 5 bases, J shed 8 bases, and the junction held 2 bases outside the gene matches. The CDR3 extends over 12 amino acids. The CDR3 DNA is TGTGCCACCAGTGCTGGGACAGGGGAAGCTTTCTTT. Its translation: CATSAGTGEAFF.